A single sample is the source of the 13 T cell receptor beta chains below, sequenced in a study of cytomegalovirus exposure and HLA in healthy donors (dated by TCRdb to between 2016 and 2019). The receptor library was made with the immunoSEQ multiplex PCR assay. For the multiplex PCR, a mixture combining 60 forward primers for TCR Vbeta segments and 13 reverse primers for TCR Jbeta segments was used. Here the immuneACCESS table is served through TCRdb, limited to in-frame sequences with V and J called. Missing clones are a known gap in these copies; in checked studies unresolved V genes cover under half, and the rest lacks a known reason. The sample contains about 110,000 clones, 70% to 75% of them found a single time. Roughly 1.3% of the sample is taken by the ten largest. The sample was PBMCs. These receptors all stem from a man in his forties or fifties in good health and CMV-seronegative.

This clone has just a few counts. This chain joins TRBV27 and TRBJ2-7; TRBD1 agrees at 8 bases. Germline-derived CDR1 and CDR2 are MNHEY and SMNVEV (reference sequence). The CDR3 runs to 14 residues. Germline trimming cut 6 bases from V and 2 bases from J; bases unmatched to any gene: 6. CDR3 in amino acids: CASSITGGTYEQYF. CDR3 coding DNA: TGTGCCAGCAGCATAACAGGGGGAACCTACGAGCAGTACTTC.

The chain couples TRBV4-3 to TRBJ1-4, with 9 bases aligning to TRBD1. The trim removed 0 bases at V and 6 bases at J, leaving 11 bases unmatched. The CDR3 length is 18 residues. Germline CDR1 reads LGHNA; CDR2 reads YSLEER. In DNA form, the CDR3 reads TGCGCCAGCAGCCAAGATCGGTCGGGGGGACAGGGTTATGAAAAACTGTTTTTT. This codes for CASSQDRSGGQGYEKLFF.

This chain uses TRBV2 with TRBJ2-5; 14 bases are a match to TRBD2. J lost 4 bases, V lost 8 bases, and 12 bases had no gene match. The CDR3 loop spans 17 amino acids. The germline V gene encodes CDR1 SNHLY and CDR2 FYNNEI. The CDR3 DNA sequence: TGTGCCAGCGGATACACGGGACTAGCGGGAGTGTTAGAGACCCAGTACTTC. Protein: CASGYTGLAGVLETQYF.

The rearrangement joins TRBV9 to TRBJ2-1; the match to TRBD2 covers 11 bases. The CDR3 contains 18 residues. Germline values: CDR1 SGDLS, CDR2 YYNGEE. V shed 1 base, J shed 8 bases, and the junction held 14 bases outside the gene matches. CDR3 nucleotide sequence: TGTGCCAGCAGCGTAACTAGCGGGGGACCTCTTGGGGGGGATGAGCAGTTCTTC. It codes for CASSVTSGGPLGGDEQFF. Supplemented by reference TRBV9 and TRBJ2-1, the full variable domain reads DSGVTQTPKHLITATGQRVTLRCSPRSGDLSVYWYQQSLDQGLQFLIQYYNGEERAKGNILERFSAQQFPDLHSELNLSSLELGDSALYFCASSVTSGGPLGGDEQFFGPGTRLTVL.

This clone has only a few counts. This CDR3 reads CASSLGRLNEQFF. The CDR3 DNA follows: TGTGCCAGCAGTTTGGGGCGATTAAATGAGCAGTTCTTC. This chain joins TRBV27 and TRBJ2-1, with D perhaps TRBD1 (5 bases). Trimming cost V 3 bases and J 7 bases, with 10 bases left between them. This CDR3 region has 13 residues. Germline V lookup: CDR1 MNHEY, CDR2 SMNVEV (reference sequence).

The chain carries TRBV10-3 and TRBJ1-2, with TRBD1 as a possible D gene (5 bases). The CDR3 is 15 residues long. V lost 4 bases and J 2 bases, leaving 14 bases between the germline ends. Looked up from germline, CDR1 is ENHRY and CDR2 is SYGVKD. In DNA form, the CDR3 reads TGTGCCATCAGTGCGGCCAACGGGGGGAACTATGGCTACACCTTC. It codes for CAISAANGGNYGYTF.

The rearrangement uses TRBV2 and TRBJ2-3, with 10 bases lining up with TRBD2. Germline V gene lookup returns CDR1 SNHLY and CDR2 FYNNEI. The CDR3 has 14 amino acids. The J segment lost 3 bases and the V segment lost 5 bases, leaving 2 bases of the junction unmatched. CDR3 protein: CASSLAGGTDTQYF. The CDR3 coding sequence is TGTGCCAGCAGTTTAGCGGGAGGAACAGATACGCAGTATTTT.

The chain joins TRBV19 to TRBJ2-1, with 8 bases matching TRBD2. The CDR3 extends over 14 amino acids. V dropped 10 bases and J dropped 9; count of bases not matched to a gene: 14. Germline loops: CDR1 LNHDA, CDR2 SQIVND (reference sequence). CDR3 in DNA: TGTGCCACCAAGACGGACGGACTAGCTACTGAGCAGTTCTTC. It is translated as CATKTDGLATEQFF.

CDR3 protein: CASSLLTGDIYGYTF. As DNA, the CDR3 is TGTGCCAGTAGCCTACTTACAGGAGACATCTATGGCTACACCTTC. The J gene is TRBJ1-2, the V gene TRBV19, with D possibly matching TRBD1 (5 bases). This CDR3 has 15 residues. CDR1 and CDR2 from the germline V gene are LNHDA and SQIVND (reference sequence). The V end lost 6 bases, the J end lost 4 bases, and 18 bases lay between the germline ends. The full variable domain, completed using reference TRBV19 and TRBJ1-2, is DGGITQSPKYLFRKEGQNVTLSCEQNLNHDAMYWYRQDPGQGLRLIYYSQIVNDFQKGDIAEGYSVSREKKESFPLTVTSAQKNPTAFYLCASSLLTGDIYGYTFGSGTRLTVV.

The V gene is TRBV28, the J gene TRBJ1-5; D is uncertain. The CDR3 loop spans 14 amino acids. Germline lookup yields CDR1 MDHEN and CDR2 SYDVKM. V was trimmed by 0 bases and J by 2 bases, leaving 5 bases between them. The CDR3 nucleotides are TGTGCCAGCAGTTTATGGGGCGGCAATCAGCCCCAGCATTTT. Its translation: CASSLWGGNQPQHF. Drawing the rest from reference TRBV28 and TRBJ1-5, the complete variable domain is DVKVTQSSRYLVKRTGEKVFLECVQDMDHENMFWYRQDPGLGLRLIYFSYDVKMKEKGDIPEGYSVSREKKERFSLILESASTNQTSMYLCASSLWGGNQPQHFGDGTRLSIL.

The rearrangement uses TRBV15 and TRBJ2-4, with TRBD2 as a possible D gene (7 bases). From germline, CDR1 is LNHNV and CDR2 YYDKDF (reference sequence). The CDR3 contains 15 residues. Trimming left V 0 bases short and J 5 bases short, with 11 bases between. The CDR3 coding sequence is TGTGCCACCAGCAGAGATAGGGAGGGGGAAAACATTCAGTACTTC. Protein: CATSRDREGENIQYF.

CDR3 region: CASSSRKGEQYF. In DNA form, the CDR3 reads TGTGCCAGCAGCTCTCGGAAGGGGGAGCAGTACTTC. V usage is TRBV7-2 and J usage is TRBJ2-7; TRBD1 is a possible D gene (5 bases). V was clipped by 4 bases and J by 7 bases, with 11 bases between them. Germline CDR1 is SGHTA and CDR2 is FQGNSA. This CDR3 comprises 12 residues. The full variable domain, completed using reference TRBV7-2 and TRBJ2-7, is GAGVSQSPSNKVTEKGKDVELRCDPISGHTALYWYRQSLGQGLEFLIYFQGNSAPDKSGLPSDRFSAERTGGSVSTLTIQRTQQEDSAVYLCASSSRKGEQYFGPGTRLTVT.

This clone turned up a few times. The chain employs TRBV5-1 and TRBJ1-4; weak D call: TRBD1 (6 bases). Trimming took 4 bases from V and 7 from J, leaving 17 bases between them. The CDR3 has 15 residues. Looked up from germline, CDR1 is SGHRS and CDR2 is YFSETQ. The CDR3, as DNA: TGCGCCAGCAGCACGGAAGAAGGACAGACTGAAAAACTGTTTTTT. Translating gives CASSTEEGQTEKLFF. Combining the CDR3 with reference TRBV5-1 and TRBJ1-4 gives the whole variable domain KAGVTQTPRYLIKTRGQQVTLSCSPISGHRSVSWYQQTPGQGLQFLFEYFSETQRNKGNFPGRFSGRQFSNSRSEMNVSTLELGDSALYLCASSTEEGQTEKLFFGSGTQLSVL.